Each of the 27 T cell receptor beta chains below was sequenced from the same sample in a study of blood T cell repertoires in COVID-19. The protocol was immunoSEQ multiplex PCR, while the TCRdb copy is restricted to in-frame clones and leaves out a portion. The profile shows about 220,000 clones, 82% of them singletons. The material sequenced was peripheral blood. The receptor set was obtained from a woman in her 70s with COVID-19, enrolled during active disease.

The chain uses TRBV28 and TRBJ1-1, with D perhaps TRBD1 (5 bases). Germline CDR1 is MDHEN and CDR2 is SYDVKM. The CDR3 is made up of 12 amino acids. V was trimmed by 7 bases and J by 4 bases, leaving 10 bases between them. The CDR3 is CASTSGFTEAFF. The CDR3 DNA is TGTGCCAGCACTTCAGGGTTCACTGAAGCTTTCTTT.

About this clone itself: This same CDR3 is encoded by further DNA sequences in the sample. The chain employs TRBV5-1 and TRBJ1-5, with 7 bases lining up with TRBD1. The CDR3 loop spans 14 amino acids. The V gene's germline CDR1 is SGHRS and CDR2 YFSETQ. V lost 2 bases and J lost 7; bases outside the gene matches: 6. The CDR3 here is CASSFTGEGQPQHF. In DNA form, the CDR3 reads TGCGCCAGCAGCTTCACAGGGGAAGGGCAGCCCCAGCATTTT.

V and J are TRBV9 and TRBJ2-3, with 14 bases that match TRBD2. The junction had 10 bases not matched to a gene; V was cut back by 3 bases and J by 1 base. CDR1 is SGDLS and CDR2 is YYNGEE in the germline V gene. This CDR3 contains 19 residues. CDR3 in amino acids: CASSGPGLAGGSGTDTQYF. CDR3 bases: TGTGCCAGCAGCGGGCCCGGACTAGCGGGAGGTAGCGGCACAGATACGCAGTATTTT.

This clone has only one observation. J is TRBJ2-1 and V is TRBV6-6; TRBD2 matches at 8 bases. Germline assignment: CDR1 MNHNY and CDR2 SVGAGI (reference sequence). The V and J ends lost 2 bases and 2 bases, in that order; junction bases with no gene match: 5. The CDR3 extends over 16 amino acids. The chain's CDR3 is CASSYGTSFAYNEQFF. The DNA of the CDR3 is TGTGCCAGCAGTTACGGGACTAGTTTCGCCTACAATGAGCAGTTCTTC.

The V call is TRBV7-3, the J call TRBJ1-2; maybe TRBD1 (5 bases). With 0 bases removed from V and 13 bases from J, the gap between germline ends came to 21 bases. This CDR3 is built from 15 residues. The germline V gene has CDR1 SGHTA and CDR2 FQGTGA. The CDR3 spells CASSLTAGQGGAVTF. Written as DNA, the CDR3 is TGTGCCAGCAGCTTAACGGCCGGGCAGGGTGGGGCGGTCACCTTC.

This sequence joins TRBV7-3 and TRBJ2-3; D unclear. Germline V gene data show CDR1 as SGHTA and CDR2 as FQGTGA. CDR3 size: 13 residues. V lost 1 base to trimming and J lost 3 bases, with 5 bases between them. DNA for the CDR3: TGTGCCAGCAGCTTAAATCCTACAGATACGCAGTATTTT. Amino acid sequence: CASSLNPTDTQYF.

The chain uses TRBV18 and TRBJ2-1, with a weak D call TRBD2 (6 bases). With 6 bases removed from V and 7 bases from J, the gap between germline ends came to 22 bases. Per the germline V gene, CDR1 is KGHSH and CDR2 is LQKENI. The CDR3 length is 16 residues. This CDR3 reads CASSPGLSGGSNEQFF. The CDR3 DNA sequence: TGTGCCAGCTCCCCGGGACTTTCTGGGGGTTCTAATGAGCAGTTCTTC.

The gene calls are TRBV15 and TRBJ2-2, with 7 bases aligning to TRBD2. This CDR3 contains 16 residues. V gave up 1 base and J gave up 2 bases; unmatched junction bases: 4. The germline gives CDR1 LNHNV, CDR2 YYDKDF (reference sequence). This CDR3 reads CATSRGLADNTGELFF. The CDR3 nucleotides read TGTGCCACCAGCAGAGGGCTAGCGGATAACACCGGGGAGCTGTTTTTT.

V gene TRBV7-9 combines with J gene TRBJ2-1; 8 bases fit TRBD2. Germline V gives CDR1 SEHNR, CDR2 FQNEAQ (reference sequence). The CDR3 length is 15 residues. J lost 4 bases, V lost 7 bases, and 9 bases had no gene match. The CDR3 nucleotides read TGTGCCAGCAATAGGCGGGAGGCGGCATACAATGAGCAGTTCTTC. Translation: CASNRREAAYNEQFF.

J is TRBJ2-2 and V is TRBV11-3; D not certain. Trimming cost V 5 bases and J 1 base, with 8 bases left between them. CDR1 is SGHNT, CDR2 YENEEA, per germline. This CDR3 spans 14 amino acids. CDR3 DNA: TGTGCCAGCAGCGCACAGATGAACACCGGGGAGCTGTTTTTT. Encoded protein: CASSAQMNTGELFF.

The chain uses TRBV28 and TRBJ1-5; D possibly corresponds to TRBD1 (5 bases). The CDR3 contains 16 residues. Germline V gene data show CDR1 as MDHEN and CDR2 as SYDVKM. The V end lost 7 bases, the J end lost 1 base, and 17 bases lay between the germline ends. The CDR3: CASIRAGGTSNQPQHF. CDR3 coding DNA: TGTGCCAGCATAAGGGCCGGGGGGACCAGCAATCAGCCCCAGCATTTT.

The chain combines TRBV11-2 with TRBJ2-7; 8 bases agree with TRBD2. The CDR3 runs to 15 residues. CDR1 is SGHAT and CDR2 is FQNNGV in the germline V gene. The V and J ends lost 5 bases and 0 bases, in that order; junction bases with no gene match: 6. CDR3 amino acids: CASSDPGLGSYEQYF. CDR3 nucleotides: TGTGCCAGCAGCGACCCGGGACTAGGCTCCTACGAGCAGTACTTC.

The chain combines TRBV18 with TRBJ1-6; D may be TRBD1 (5 bases). The length of the CDR3 is 14 residues. The V end lost 2 bases, the J end lost 7 bases, and 9 bases lay between the germline ends. Germline CDR1 KGHSH, CDR2 LQKENI. CDR3: CASSPAGRNSPLHF. CDR3 sequence (DNA): TGTGCCAGCTCACCAGCAGGGAGGAATTCACCCCTCCACTTT.

The genes are TRBV7-2 and TRBJ2-1; TRBD1 agrees at 8 bases. This CDR3 is built from 16 residues. J lost 6 bases, V lost 2 bases, and 9 bases had no gene match. Per the germline V gene, CDR1 is SGHTA and CDR2 is FQGNSA. The CDR3 sequence is CASSLLGQGARNEQFF. CDR3 sequence (DNA): TGTGCCAGCAGCTTATTGGGGCAGGGGGCTCGCAATGAGCAGTTCTTC.

The rearrangement uses TRBV11-2 and TRBJ2-1, with D perhaps TRBD1 (5 bases). Germline CDR1 is SGHAT and CDR2 is FQNNGV. Trimming pared 2 bases from V and 0 bases from J, leaving 14 bases between. The CDR3 contains 17 residues. The CDR3 nucleotides are TGTGCCAGCAGCTTAACCTCAGGACAAGGCTCCTACAATGAGCAGTTCTTC. Protein product: CASSLTSGQGSYNEQFF. The variable domain in full, with the rest retrieved from reference TRBV11-2 and TRBJ2-1, is EAGVAQSPRYKIIEKRQSVAFWCNPISGHATLYWYQQILGQGPKLLIQFQNNGVVDDSQLPKDRFSAERLKGVDSTLKIQPAKLEDSAVYLCASSLTSGQGSYNEQFFGPGTRLTVL.

Only a few counts were recorded for this clone. V and J are TRBV18 and TRBJ2-5; 7 bases match TRBD1. Germline lookup yields CDR1 KGHSH and CDR2 LQKENI. The CDR3 is 14 residues long. Trimming cost V 5 bases and J 1 base; bases outside gene matches: 4. The CDR3 coding sequence is TGTGCCAGCTCATCCCGGACAGGCCAAGAGACCCAGTACTTC. It specifies CASSSRTGQETQYF.

This clone appeared a single time. The chain uses TRBV10-3 and TRBJ1-5; TRBD1 is a possible D gene (6 bases). The CDR3 totals 15 residues. Trimming stripped 10 bases from V and 1 base from J, with 17 bases between. In germline, CDR1 is ENHRY, CDR2 SYGVKD. The CDR3 loop is CATAGEGRSNQPQHF. The CDR3 nucleotides are TGTGCCACGGCAGGGGAAGGAAGGAGCAATCAGCCCCAGCATTTT.

This sequence joins TRBV10-3 and TRBJ2-7; 9 bases fit TRBD2. The V gene's germline CDR1 is ENHRY and CDR2 SYGVKD. The CDR3 covers 20 residues. Trimming cost V 0 bases and J 3 bases; bases outside gene matches: 18. CDR3 nucleotides: TGTGCCATCAGTGAGTCGACTCAAGTGGGTAGCGGGAGACCTATCTACGAGCAGTACTTC. Encoded protein: CAISESTQVGSGRPIYEQYF.

The CDR3 region has the DNA TGTGCCAGCAGTCCAGTCTATCGGGGGGAAGCTTTCTTT. It specifies CASSPVYRGEAFF. V gene TRBV6-5 combines with J gene TRBJ1-1, with D possibly TRBD1 on 5 matching bases. The length of the CDR3 is 13 residues. CDR1 is MNHEY, CDR2 SVGAGI, per germline. V was shortened by 5 bases and J by 8 bases, with 15 bases between the two germline ends.

The chain links TRBV7-9 to TRBJ2-7; 7 bases are a match to TRBD2. Trimming took 3 bases from V and 3 from J; bases not matched to a gene: 2. Germline lookup yields CDR1 SEHNR and CDR2 FQNEAQ (reference sequence). This CDR3 comprises 13 residues. The CDR3 nucleotides read TGTGCCAGCAGCTTTAGCGGGTACTACGAGCAGTACTTC. Translation gives CASSFSGYYEQYF.

The rearrangement uses TRBV7-9 and TRBJ2-1, with TRBD1 matching 11 bases. J gave up 5 bases and V 5 bases, and 5 bases lay outside the gene matches. Germline loops: CDR1 SEHNR, CDR2 FQNEAQ (reference sequence). The CDR3 is 15 residues long. The CDR3 DNA is TGTGCCAGCAGCCGGGACAGGGGGTTGAACAATGAGCAGTTCTTC. Protein: CASSRDRGLNNEQFF.

The chain couples TRBV10-3 to TRBJ1-3, with 7 positions matching TRBD1. The length of the CDR3 is 19 residues. Germline V lookup: CDR1 ENHRY, CDR2 SYGVKD. V shed 6 bases, J shed 6 bases, and the junction held 23 bases outside the gene matches. The CDR3 protein is CAIRQTSKPRTGETNTIYF. CDR3 coding DNA: TGTGCCATCAGGCAAACCTCTAAGCCGCGGACAGGTGAAACAAACACCATATATTTT.

The CDR3 protein is CASRSSTEAFF. The CDR3 nucleotides are TGTGCCAGCAGATCGAGCACTGAAGCTTTCTTT. V and J are TRBV6-5 and TRBJ1-1; D gene unclear. The ends were cut back, 6 bases at V and 4 bases at J, with 6 bases in the middle. Germline V gene data show CDR1 as MNHEY and CDR2 as SVGAGI. The CDR3 loop spans 11 amino acids.

This clone has only a few counts. The chain combines TRBV5-5 with TRBJ2-1; a possible D gene is TRBD1 (6 bases). The CDR3 runs 13 residues. CDR1 is SGHKS and CDR2 is YYEKEE in the germline V gene (reference sequence). Trimming cost V 4 bases and J 11 bases, with 16 bases left between them. CDR3 nucleotide sequence: TGTGCCAGCAGCGGTGGGGACAAAATTAAGCAGTTCTTC. Protein sequence: CASSGGDKIKQFF. The full variable domain, completed using reference TRBV5-5 and TRBJ2-1, is DAGVTQSPTHLIKTRGQQVTLRCSPISGHKSVSWYQQVLGQGPQFIFQYYEKEERGRGNFPDRFSARQFPNYSSELNVNALLLGDSALYLCASSGGDKIKQFFGPGTRLTVL.

The rearrangement links TRBV7-2 to TRBJ2-1, with D possibly matching TRBD2 (5 bases). The germline V and J ends were trimmed by 1 base and 11 bases, with 21 bases remaining between them. The CDR3 is 16 amino acids. The germline gives CDR1 SGHTA, CDR2 FQGNSA. CDR3 in amino acids: CASSLEAGLNVIKQFF. The CDR3, as DNA: TGTGCCAGCAGCTTAGAGGCTGGACTGAATGTCATCAAGCAGTTCTTC.

This clone was observed a single time. The J gene is TRBJ2-5, the V gene TRBV19; 7 nucleotides match TRBD1. The germline CDR1 and CDR2 sequences are LNHDA and SQIVND (reference sequence). This CDR3 has 16 amino acids. Unmatched junction bases numbered 14, after V lost 5 bases and J lost 5 bases. Here the CDR3 DNA reads TGTGCCAGTAGTCTCACCCCGATCAGGGGGAGCGAGACCCAGTACTTC. Amino acids: CASSLTPIRGSETQYF.

The chain joins TRBV28 to TRBJ2-5, with D perhaps matching TRBD2 (6 bases). The CDR3 totals 12 residues. The germline V gene encodes CDR1 MDHEN and CDR2 SYDVKM. Trimming removed 7 bases from V and 2 bases from J, with 8 bases in between. CDR3 sequence (DNA): TGTGCCAGCACGGGGGTTCAAGAGACCCAGTACTTC. The encoded protein is CASTGVQETQYF.